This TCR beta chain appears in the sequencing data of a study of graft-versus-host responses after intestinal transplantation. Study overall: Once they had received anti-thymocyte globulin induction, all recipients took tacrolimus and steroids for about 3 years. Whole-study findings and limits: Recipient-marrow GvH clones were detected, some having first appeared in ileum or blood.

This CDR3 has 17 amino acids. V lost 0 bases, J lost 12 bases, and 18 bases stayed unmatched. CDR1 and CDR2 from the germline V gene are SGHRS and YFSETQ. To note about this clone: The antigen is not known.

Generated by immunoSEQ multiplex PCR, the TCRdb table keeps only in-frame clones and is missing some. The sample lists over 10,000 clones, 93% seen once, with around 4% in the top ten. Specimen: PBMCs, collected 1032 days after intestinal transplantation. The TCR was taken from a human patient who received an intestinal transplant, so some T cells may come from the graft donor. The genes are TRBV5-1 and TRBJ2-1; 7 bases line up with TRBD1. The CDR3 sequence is CASSLARRGWGRYGQFF. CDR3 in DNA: TGCGCCAGCAGCTTGGCCCGCAGGGGGTGGGGGCGTTATGGGCAGTTCTTC.